This TCR beta chain was observed in a study of graft-versus-host responses after intestinal transplantation. This clone came up once. The antigen remains undetermined. Sequenced by immunoSEQ multiplex PCR; TCRdb stores in-frame clones only, minus some. Here the sample spans more than 90,000 clones, 80% to 95% being singletons. V lost 2 bases to trimming and J lost 0 bases; unmatched junction nucleotides: 1. The CDR3 spans 16 residues. Per germline, CDR1 WSHSY and CDR2 SAAADI. This chain uses TRBV10-2 with TRBJ2-2, with TRBD2 matching over 9 bases. The sample here was unstimulated CD8+ T cells sorted from spleen or lymph node cells, taken before intestinal transplant. The clonotype was recovered from a human donor who received an intestinal transplant. CDR3 sequence reads: CASSEGLATNTGELFF. DNA of the CDR3: TGCGCCAGCAGTGAGGGACTAGCGACGAACACCGGGGAGCTGTTTTTT.